Listed here is a single T cell receptor beta chain. Its antigen is undetermined. Use of 60 Vbeta and 13 Jbeta primers characterized the PCR. The table came from immunoSEQ multiplex PCR; TCRdb's copy has only in-frame clones and leaves some out. The sample table sets out roughly 78,000 clones. The CDR3 spans 12 residues. Germline CDR1 reads LNHDA; CDR2 reads SQIVND (reference sequence). Trimming removed 3 bases at V and 8 bases at J, with 10 bases between. The data belong to a study of cytomegalovirus exposure and HLA in healthy donors. Study findings and constraints: Most TCR sequences were uncommon, yet certain public TCRs appeared in many donors. Among TCR beta chains, those listed as cytomegalovirus-associated numbered about 160. Presence/absence analyses rested on an assumption that sequencing depth was roughly uniform across donors. It is likely that the observed cluster of highly shared sequence variants was a sequencing artifact.

The sequence was obtained from a boy younger than 18 in good health and CMV-seronegative. Sequencing was done on a sample of PBMCs. The chain uses TRBV19 and TRBJ1-2, with D possibly TRBD1 on 6 matching bases. This CDR3 is CASSIRGSGYTF. The CDR3 DNA reads as TGTGCCAGTAGTATCAGGGGTAGCGGCTACACCTTC.